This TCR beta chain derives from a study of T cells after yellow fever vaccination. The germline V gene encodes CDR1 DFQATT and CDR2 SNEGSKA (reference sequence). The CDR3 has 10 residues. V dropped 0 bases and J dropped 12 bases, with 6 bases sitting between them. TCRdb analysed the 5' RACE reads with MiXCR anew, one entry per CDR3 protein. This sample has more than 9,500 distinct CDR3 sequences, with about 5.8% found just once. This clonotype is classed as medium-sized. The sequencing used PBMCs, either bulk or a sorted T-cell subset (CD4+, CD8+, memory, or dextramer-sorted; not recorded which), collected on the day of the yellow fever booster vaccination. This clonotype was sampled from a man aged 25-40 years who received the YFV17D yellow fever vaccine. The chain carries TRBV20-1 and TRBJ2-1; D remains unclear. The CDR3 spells CSARDSRQFF. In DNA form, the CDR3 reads TGCAGTGCTAGAGATTCCCGGCAGTTCTTC.